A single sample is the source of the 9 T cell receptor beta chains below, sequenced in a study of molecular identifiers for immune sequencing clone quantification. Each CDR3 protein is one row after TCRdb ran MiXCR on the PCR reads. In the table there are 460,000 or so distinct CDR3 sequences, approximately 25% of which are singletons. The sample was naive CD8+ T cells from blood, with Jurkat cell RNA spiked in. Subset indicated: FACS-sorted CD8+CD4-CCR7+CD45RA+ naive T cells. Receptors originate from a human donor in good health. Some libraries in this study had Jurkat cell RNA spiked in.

Written as DNA, the CDR3 is TGTGCCAGCAGTGTGGACTATGGCTACACCTTC. This encodes CASSVDYGYTF. The chain combines TRBV25-1 with TRBJ1-2; D unresolved. V lost 4 bases, J lost 3 bases, and 3 bases lay in between. CDR3 length: 11 amino acids. CDR1 is MGHDK and CDR2 is SYGVNS in the germline V gene.

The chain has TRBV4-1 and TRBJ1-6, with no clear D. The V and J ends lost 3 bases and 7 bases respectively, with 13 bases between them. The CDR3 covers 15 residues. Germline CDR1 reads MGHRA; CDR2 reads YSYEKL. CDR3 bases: TGCGCCAGCAGCCAGTTGCGGGAGTTCAATTCACCCCTCCACTTT. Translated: CASSQLREFNSPLHF.

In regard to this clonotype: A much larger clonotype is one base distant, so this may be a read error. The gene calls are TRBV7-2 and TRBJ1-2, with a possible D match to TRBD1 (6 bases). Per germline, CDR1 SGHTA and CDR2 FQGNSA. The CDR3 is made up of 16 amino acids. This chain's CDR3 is CASSFPGQRANYGYPF. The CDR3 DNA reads TGTGCCAGCAGCTTTCCCGGACAGAGAGCTAACTATGGCTACCCCTTC. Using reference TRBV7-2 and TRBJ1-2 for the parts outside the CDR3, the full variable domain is GAGVSQSPSNKVTEKGKDVELRCDPISGHTALYWYRQSLGQGLEFLIYFQGNSAPDKSGLPSDRFSAERTGGSVSTLTIQRTQQEDSAVYLCASSFPGQRANYGYPFGSGTRLTVV.

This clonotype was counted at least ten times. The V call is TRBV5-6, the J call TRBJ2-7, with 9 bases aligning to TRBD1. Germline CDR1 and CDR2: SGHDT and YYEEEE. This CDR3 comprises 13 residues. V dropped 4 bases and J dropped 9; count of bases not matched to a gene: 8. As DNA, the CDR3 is TGTGCCAGCAGCCCGGGACAGGGATTAGGGCAGTACTTC. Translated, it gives CASSPGQGLGQYF.

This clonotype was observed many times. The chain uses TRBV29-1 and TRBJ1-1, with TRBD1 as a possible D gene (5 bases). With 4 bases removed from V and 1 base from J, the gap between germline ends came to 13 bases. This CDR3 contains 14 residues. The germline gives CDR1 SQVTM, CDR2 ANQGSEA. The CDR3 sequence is CSVVGREGNTEAFF. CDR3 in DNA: TGCAGCGTTGTCGGCAGGGAAGGGAACACTGAAGCTTTCTTT.

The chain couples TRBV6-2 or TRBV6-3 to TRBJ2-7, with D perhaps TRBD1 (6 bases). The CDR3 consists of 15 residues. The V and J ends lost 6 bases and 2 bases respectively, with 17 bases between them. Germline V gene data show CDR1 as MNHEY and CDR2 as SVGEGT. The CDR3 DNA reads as TGTGCCAGCAGACCCAGCTTGGACAGACCCTACGAGCAGTACTTC. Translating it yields CASRPSLDRPYEQYF.

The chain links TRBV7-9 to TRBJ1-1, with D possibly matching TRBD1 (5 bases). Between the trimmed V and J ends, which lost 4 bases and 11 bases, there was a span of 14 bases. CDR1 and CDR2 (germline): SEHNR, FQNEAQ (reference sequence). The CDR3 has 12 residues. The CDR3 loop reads CASSSGAPGAFF. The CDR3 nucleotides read TGTGCCAGCAGCTCTGGGGCACCGGGGGCTTTCTTT.

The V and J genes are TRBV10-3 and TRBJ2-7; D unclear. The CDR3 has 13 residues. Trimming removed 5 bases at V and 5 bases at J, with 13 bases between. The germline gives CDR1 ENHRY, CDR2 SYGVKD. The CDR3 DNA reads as TGTGCCATCAGTTTTTCACCCGTCGACGAGCAGTACTTC. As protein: CAISFSPVDEQYF.

This CDR3 reads CASSLAGTFLNIQYF. CDR3 DNA: TGTGCCAGCAGCTTAGCCGGGACCTTCCTAAACATTCAGTACTTC. The V gene is TRBV7-9, the J gene TRBJ2-4; D may correspond to TRBD1 or TRBD2 (5 bases each). This CDR3 comprises 15 residues. The V gene's germline CDR1 is SEHNR and CDR2 FQNEAQ (reference sequence). V lost 0 bases, J lost 6 bases, and 12 bases lay in between. Using reference TRBV7-9 and TRBJ2-4 for the parts outside the CDR3, the full variable domain is DTGVSQNPRHKITKRGQNVTFRCDPISEHNRLYWYRQTLGQGPEFLTYFQNEAQLEKSRLLSDRFSAERPKGSFSTLEIQRTEQGDSAMYLCASSLAGTFLNIQYFGAGTRLSVL.